This TCR beta chain was observed in a study of breast tumors, draining lymph nodes, adjacent tissues. V dropped 1 base and J dropped 5; count of bases not matched to a gene: 4. Germline V CDR1 and CDR2: SGHAT, FQNNGV. CDR3 size: 14 residues. Of note for this clonotype: Antigen specificity is unknown.

Whole-study findings and limits: Tumor and nontumor repertoires were significantly more similar in luminal-like than in basal-like breast cancer. That most tumor T cells come from lymph nodes remained unproven. Tumors had less TCR diversity than lymph nodes, more than nontumor tissue.

Samples came from axillary lymph nodes draining the breast cancer. TCRdb reprocessed the multiplex PCR reads via MiXCR and lists one record per CDR3 protein. Of some 110,000 distinct CDR3 sequences detected, around 30% appear once; the ten largest clones hold 5.5% to 7%. The chain has TRBV11-2 and TRBJ2-5; 7 nucleotides agree with TRBD2. The sequenced material came from axillary lymph node tissue. This receptor was obtained from a female donor with breast cancer. Some clones in this sample may be carry-over from other donors' samples. CDR3 region: CASSLVGGKETQYF. The CDR3 nucleotides read TGTGCCAGCAGCTTAGTGGGGGGGAAGGAGACCCAGTACTTC.